What follows describes a single T cell receptor beta chain. Its antigen is still unknown. The data stem from a study of OX40 agonist ivuxolimab in advanced cancers. Study-wide context: Past anti-PD-1, anti-PD-L1 or anti-CTLA-4 therapy was accepted, and 40% had received some.

In germline, CDR1 is MGHDK, CDR2 SYGVNS. V shed 1 base and J 4 bases; nucleotides not matched to a gene: 7. The CDR3 runs 15 residues. Sampled blood was obtained at baseline, cycle 4 day 1, and cycle 7 day 1. Study results and limitations: Patients with a partial response at 0.1-3.0 mg/kg had among the lowest clonal expansion. At 0.1 to 3.0 mg/kg and by week 6, clonal expansion occurred in CD4+ and CD8+ blood T cells.

Clones were read by immunoSEQ multiplex PCR, and TCRdb kept only the in-frame ones, dropping some. The data contain 90,000 to 100,000 clones, roughly 89% of them seen just once; the ten biggest clones take up approximately 0.36%. This clonotype was obtained from an adult with an advanced solid tumor such as melanoma, head and neck, liver or kidney cancer. Sequenced here: CD4+ or CD8+ T cells sorted from blood, sampled in a trial of the OX40 agonist ivuxolimab. This chain joins TRBV25-1 and TRBJ2-7, with TRBD1 identical over 7 bases. The CDR3, as DNA: TGTGCCAGCAGTGAATCTAACAGGGGACGTTACGAGCAGTACTTC. Its protein is CASSESNRGRYEQYF.